The clone carrying this TCR beta chain was counted ten times or more. Antigen: not known. This entry comes from a study of molecular identifiers for immune sequencing clone quantification. Findings and caveats of the study: One cell's worth of spiked Jurkat TCR RNA was reportedly detectable among approximately 1 million naive cells.

In preparing bulk TCR libraries, previously described methods and listed TCR primers were used. TCRdb reanalysed the PCR reads using MiXCR and keeps one entry per CDR3 protein. This repertoire shows around 100,000 distinct CDR3 sequences, 36% found once; its top ten account for around 3.9%. Losses at the gene ends were 4 bases for V and 6 bases for J; bases not matched to a gene: 4. CDR1 is MDHEN and CDR2 is SYDVKM in the germline V gene. The CDR3 loop spans 14 amino acids. Each library that profiled naive CD8 cells came from roughly 20,000 to 1,000,000 sorted cells with 10%, 30% or 50% RNA. The authors sorted naive CD8 T cells as CD8+CD4-CCR7+CD45RA+.

The sequence was obtained from a human donor in good health. Some libraries in this study had Jurkat cell RNA spiked in. The genes are TRBV28 and TRBJ1-5, with 9 bases aligning to TRBD1. Sequencing input: naive CD8+ T cells from blood, with Jurkat cell RNA spiked in. Noted subset: FACS-sorted CD8+CD4-CCR7+CD45RA+ naive T cells. CDR3 in DNA: TGTGCCAGCAGTTCCGGGACAGGGATTCAGCCCCAGCATTTT. This codes for CASSSGTGIQPQHF.